The 25 T cell receptor beta chains presented below share a single source sample, sequenced in a study of T-cell memory formation after mild COVID-19. MiXCR was run by TCRdb on the 5' RACE reads, yielding one entry per CDR3 protein. The data show under 350,000 distinct CDR3 sequences, 15% to 20% seen once. Specimen: PBMCs or a T cell subset sorted from them (not recorded which). The receptors stem from a man between 18 and 29 years old who had mild COVID-19 (a few samples of this study predate the infection). Cell type and time point are not known.

This clonotype was counted a few times. The rearrangement uses TRBV6-2 or TRBV6-3 and TRBJ1-4; D is possibly TRBD1 (5 bases). V lost 4 bases, J lost 9 bases, and 9 bases lay in between. CDR3 size: 12 residues. Germline CDR1 is MNHEY and CDR2 is SVGEGT. DNA of the CDR3: TGTGCCAGCAGTTCGCAGGGAAAAAAACTGTTTTTT. This codes for CASSSQGKKLFF.

This clonotype was found many times. This chain joins TRBV5-1 and TRBJ2-1, with TRBD1 identical over 11 bases. The germline V gene has CDR1 SGHRS and CDR2 YFSETQ. The length of the CDR3 is 15 residues. The ends lost 4 bases at V and 2 bases at J; junction bases unmatched: 2. The CDR3 loop is CASSGQGAAYNEQFF. The CDR3 DNA sequence: TGCGCCAGCAGCGGACAGGGGGCGGCCTACAATGAGCAGTTCTTC.

The chain has TRBV29-1 and TRBJ1-1; D unresolved. Germline V lookup: CDR1 SQVTM, CDR2 ANQGSEA. The CDR3 runs 12 residues. The V gene lost 7 bases and the J gene lost 1 base, with 10 bases spanning the gap. The CDR3, as DNA: TGCAGCGCCCAGATCGAGAACACTGAAGCTTTCTTT. Its protein is CSAQIENTEAFF.

V is TRBV7-9 and J is TRBJ1-1; D gene unclear. The CDR3 consists of 12 residues. The V end lost 3 bases, the J end lost 4 bases, and 6 bases lay between the germline ends. Germline V gene sequence: CDR1 SEHNR, CDR2 FQNEAQ (reference sequence). Here the CDR3 DNA reads TGTGCCAGCAGCTTTCCTGGCACTGAAGCTTTCTTT. Amino acids: CASSFPGTEAFF.

This rearrangement joins TRBV20-1 to TRBJ2-3; no reliable D call. The CDR3 loop spans 12 amino acids. The V end lost 6 bases, the J end lost 4 bases, and 11 bases lay between the germline ends. Germline V gene data show CDR1 as DFQATT and CDR2 as SNEGSKA (reference sequence). This CDR3 reads CSAPLSADTQYF. In DNA, the CDR3 is TGCAGTGCCCCACTGAGTGCAGATACGCAGTATTTT.

This clonotype was detected a few times. The chain has TRBV27 and TRBJ2-5; weak D call: TRBD1 (6 bases). There are 16 residues in the CDR3. Trimming took 4 bases from V and 0 from J, leaving 15 bases between them. CDR1 and CDR2 (germline): MNHEY, SMNVEV (reference sequence). CDR3 nucleotide sequence: TGTGCCAGCAGTTCCCCGGGACACCCAGACCAAGAGACCCAGTACTTC. This sequence encodes CASSSPGHPDQETQYF.

V and J are TRBV4-3 and TRBJ2-2; 9 positions match TRBD1. The CDR3 runs 15 residues. After removal of 2 bases from V and 7 bases from J, the junction contained 5 bases not matched to a gene. Per germline, CDR1 LGHNA and CDR2 YSLEER. The CDR3 DNA is TGCGCCAGCAGCCAAACCGGGACAGGGTACGGGGAGCTGTTTTTT. Protein product: CASSQTGTGYGELFF.

The table lists this clonotype with a few counts. The chain has TRBV29-1 and TRBJ2-5; D remains ambiguous. The CDR3 extends over 12 amino acids. V dropped 4 bases and J dropped 0 bases, with 6 bases sitting between them. Germline lookup yields CDR1 SQVTM and CDR2 ANQGSEA. The CDR3 DNA reads as TGCAGCGTTGCCGCGTACCAAGAGACCCAGTACTTC. Amino acids: CSVAAYQETQYF.

The rearrangement uses TRBV2 and TRBJ1-2; 7 bases are shared with TRBD1. The trim removed 10 bases at V and 7 bases at J, leaving 15 bases unmatched. Looked up from germline, CDR1 is SNHLY and CDR2 is FYNNEI. This CDR3 is built from 14 residues. The CDR3 DNA follows: TGTGCCACCTCGTACGTCGACAGGGAGAGTGGCTACACCTTC. Translation gives CATSYVDRESGYTF.

The chain combines TRBV5-1 with TRBJ1-2; D remains unclear. Trimming removed 3 bases at V and 9 bases at J, with 18 bases between. CDR1 SGHRS and CDR2 YFSETQ come from the germline V gene. This CDR3 region has 14 residues. The CDR3 region is CASSYLGRPNSYTF. The CDR3 nucleotides read TGCGCCAGCAGCTACCTTGGCAGACCCAACAGCTACACCTTC.

This clonotype was seen more than once but under ten times. CDR3 DNA: TGCAGTGCTAAGTGGGACGGCCCCTACGAGCAGTACTTC. Its translation: CSAKWDGPYEQYF. This chain joins TRBV20-1 and TRBJ2-7; possibly TRBD1 or TRBD2 for D (5 bases each). This CDR3 comprises 13 residues. The V gene's germline CDR1 is DFQATT and CDR2 SNEGSKA (reference sequence). V lost 4 bases and J lost 2, with 12 bases in between.

The table lists this clonotype with a few counts. The genes are TRBV7-2 and TRBJ2-4, with D perhaps TRBD1 (5 bases). Trimming took 7 bases from V and 13 from J, leaving 20 bases between them. CDR1 is SGHTA, CDR2 FQGNSA, per germline. The length of the CDR3 is 13 residues. CDR3 in DNA: TGTGCCAGCACCCCAGGCCCCACAGGACCCCAGTACTTC. It translates to CASTPGPTGPQYF.

The chain recombines TRBV29-1 with TRBJ2-3; 10 bases agree with TRBD1. The CDR3 extends over 14 amino acids. The V and J ends lost 2 bases and 6 bases, in that order; junction bases with no gene match: 5. The V gene's germline CDR1 is SQVTM and CDR2 ANQGSEA. DNA for the CDR3: TGCAGCGTTGAATTAGAGGACAGGGGGGATACGCAGTATTTT. Amino acids: CSVELEDRGDTQYF.

V is TRBV30 and J is TRBJ2-6; 7 bases agree with TRBD1. The CDR3 contains 15 residues. Looked up from germline, CDR1 is GTSNPN and CDR2 is SVGIG (reference sequence). Trimming removed 2 bases from V and 2 bases from J; junction bases left unmatched: 3. CDR3 residues: CAWSPTGAGANVLTF. CDR3 bases: TGTGCCTGGAGTCCTACAGGGGCTGGGGCCAACGTCCTGACTTTC.

There are a few counts of this clonotype. The chain couples TRBV28 to TRBJ2-7, with 7 bases lining up with TRBD1. The germline V gene encodes CDR1 MDHEN and CDR2 SYDVKM. The CDR3 length is 13 residues. V was pared by 7 bases and J by 1 base, with 4 bases of the junction left unmatched. The CDR3 sequence is CASKQGESYEQYV. In nucleotides, the CDR3 is TGTGCCAGCAAGCAGGGGGAGTCCTACGAGCAGTACGTC.

This clonotype occurred a few times. The chain uses TRBV12-3 or TRBV12-4 and TRBJ2-5, with D possibly TRBD2 on 6 matching bases. The CDR3 consists of 14 residues. V dropped 8 bases and J dropped 6 bases, with 19 bases sitting between them. DNA for the CDR3: TGTGCCAGCTCCCCACGGGGGTTGTCCCAGACCCAGTACTTC. Translation: CASSPRGLSQTQYF.

This clonotype has just a few counts. The V gene is TRBV3-1, the J gene TRBJ1-3, with 8 bases matching TRBD1. Germline V gene sequence: CDR1 LGHDT, CDR2 YNNKEL (reference sequence). CDR3 length equals 15 residues. V was pared by 6 bases and J by 2 bases, with 6 bases of the junction left unmatched. CDR3 protein: CASSLTGDAGNTIYF. The CDR3, as DNA: TGTGCCAGCAGTCTGACAGGGGACGCTGGAAACACCATATATTTT.

This clonotype has a count of ten or more. This sequence joins TRBV20-1 and TRBJ2-5; 10 nucleotides match TRBD2. The CDR3 is made up of 14 amino acids. With V trimmed by 6 bases and J by 5 bases, 9 bases remained unmatched. Germline-derived CDR1 and CDR2 are DFQATT and SNEGSKA (reference sequence). The CDR3 protein is CSAHKRGGQETQYF. In nucleotides, the CDR3 is TGCAGTGCCCATAAGCGGGGGGGCCAGGAGACCCAGTACTTC.

This clonotype was seen more than once but under ten times. The gene calls are TRBV4-1 and TRBJ2-3; TRBD1 agrees at 12 bases. With V trimmed by 6 bases and J by 5 bases, 6 bases remained unmatched. Germline V lookup: CDR1 MGHRA, CDR2 YSYEKL. CDR3 size: 15 residues. In DNA, the CDR3 is TGCGCCAGCAGAAGGGACAGGGGGCTTGGAGATACGCAGTATTTT. Encoded protein: CASRRDRGLGDTQYF.

This chain uses TRBV2 with TRBJ1-5; D is uncertain. The CDR3 is 14 residues long. Per germline, CDR1 SNHLY and CDR2 FYNNEI. V dropped 2 bases and J dropped 9 bases, with 14 bases sitting between them. The DNA of the CDR3 is TGTGCCAGCAGTGAAAATGTGAGCTTCCGGCCCCAGCATTTT. Translating it yields CASSENVSFRPQHF.

This clonotype was picked up a small number of times. The V call is TRBV7-3, the J call TRBJ2-1; D possibly matches TRBD1 or TRBD2 (5 bases each). Germline loops: CDR1 SGHTA, CDR2 FQGTGA. V shed 2 bases and J shed 2 bases, with 10 bases lying between them. The CDR3 is 15 amino acids. CDR3 loop: CASSLGGMPYNEQFF. CDR3 sequence (DNA): TGTGCCAGCAGCTTAGGGGGAATGCCCTACAATGAGCAGTTCTTC.

The genes are TRBV5-4 and TRBJ2-3, with 9 positions matching TRBD1. The germline CDR1 and CDR2 sequences are SGHNT and YYREEE (reference sequence). V dropped 0 bases and J dropped 4; count of bases not matched to a gene: 9. The CDR3 loop spans 17 amino acids. CDR3 in DNA: TGTGCCAGCAGCTTGGGTAGTTCCTGGGACAGGGCAGATACGCAGTATTTT. Translated, it gives CASSLGSSWDRADTQYF.

There are many counts of this clonotype. V is TRBV6-4 and J is TRBJ2-2; the D gene is possibly TRBD1 (6 bases). There are 16 residues in the CDR3. Trimming took off 5 bases at V and 2 bases at J, with 15 bases between the two ends. Germline lookup yields CDR1 MRHNA and CDR2 SNTAGT. The CDR3 is CASSPARQANTGELFF. CDR3 nucleotides: TGTGCCAGCAGTCCTGCCAGACAGGCCAACACCGGGGAGCTGTTTTTT.

This clonotype was observed many times. The genes are TRBV20-1 and TRBJ1-2; 12 positions match TRBD1. This CDR3 contains 15 residues. Per germline, CDR1 DFQATT and CDR2 SNEGSKA (reference sequence). V was clipped by 7 bases and J by 6 bases; unmatched bases: 12. The CDR3 loop is CSVSQPGQGADGYTF. The CDR3 DNA is TGCAGTGTTAGTCAACCGGGACAGGGGGCGGATGGCTACACCTTC.

In this sample, this clonotype turned up a few times. The chain employs TRBV6-2 or TRBV6-3 and TRBJ2-1, with a weak D call TRBD2 (6 bases). Germline CDR1 and CDR2: MNHEY and SVGEGT. V was cut by 6 bases and J by 12 bases, with 18 bases left in between. This CDR3 has 13 residues. The CDR3 coding sequence is TGTGCCAGCAGCTACGGGGGAGCCGCAACGCAGTTCTTC. It specifies CASSYGGAATQFF.